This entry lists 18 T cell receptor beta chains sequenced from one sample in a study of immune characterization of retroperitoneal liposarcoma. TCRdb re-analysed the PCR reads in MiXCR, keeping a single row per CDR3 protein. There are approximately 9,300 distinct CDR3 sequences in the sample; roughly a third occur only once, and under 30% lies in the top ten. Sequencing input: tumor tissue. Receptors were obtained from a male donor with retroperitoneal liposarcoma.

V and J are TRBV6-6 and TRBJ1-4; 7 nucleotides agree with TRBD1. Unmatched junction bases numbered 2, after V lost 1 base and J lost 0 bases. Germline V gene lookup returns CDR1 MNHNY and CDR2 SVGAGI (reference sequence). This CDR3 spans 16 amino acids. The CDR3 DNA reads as TGTGCCAGCAGTTACTACAGGGGTTCAACTAATGAAAAACTGTTTTTT. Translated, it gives CASSYYRGSTNEKLFF.

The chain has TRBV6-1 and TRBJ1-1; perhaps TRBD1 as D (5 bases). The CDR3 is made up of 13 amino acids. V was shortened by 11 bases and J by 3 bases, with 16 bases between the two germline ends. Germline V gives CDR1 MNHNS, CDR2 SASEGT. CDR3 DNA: TGTGCCGCCAACAGGCTATTGGACACTGAAGCTTTCTTT. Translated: CAANRLLDTEAFF.

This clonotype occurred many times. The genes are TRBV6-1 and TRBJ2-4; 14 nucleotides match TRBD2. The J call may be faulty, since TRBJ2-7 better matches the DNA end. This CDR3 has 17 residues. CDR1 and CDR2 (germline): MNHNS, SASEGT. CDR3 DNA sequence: TGTGCCAGCAGTATCGGGACTAGCGGGAGCCGGGCCTACGAGCAGTACTTC. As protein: CASSIGTSGSRAYEQYF.

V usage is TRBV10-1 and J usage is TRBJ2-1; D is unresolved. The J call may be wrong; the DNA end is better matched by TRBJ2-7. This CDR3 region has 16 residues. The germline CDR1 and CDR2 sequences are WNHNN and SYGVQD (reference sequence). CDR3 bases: TGCGCCAGCAGTGAGGTTTTTTCGGCGAGCTCCTACGAGCAGTACTTC. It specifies CASSEVFSASSYEQYF.

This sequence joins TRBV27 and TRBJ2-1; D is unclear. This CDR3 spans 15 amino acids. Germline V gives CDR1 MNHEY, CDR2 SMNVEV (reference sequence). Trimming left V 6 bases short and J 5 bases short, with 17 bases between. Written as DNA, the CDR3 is TGTGCCAGCAGCCCCACGTGGCTGGCTAACAATGAGCAGTTCTTC. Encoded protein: CASSPTWLANNEQFF.

For the CDR3, the DNA is TGTGCCAGCAGCTTCTTGAGCGGAGGGGGGGATACGCAGTATTTT. Its protein product is CASSFLSGGGDTQYF. The rearrangement joins TRBV27 to TRBJ2-3, with D possibly being TRBD1 or TRBD2 (6 bases each). V lost 6 bases, J lost 6 bases, and 19 bases lay in between. Germline lookup yields CDR1 MNHEY and CDR2 SMNVEV (reference sequence). The CDR3 extends over 15 amino acids.

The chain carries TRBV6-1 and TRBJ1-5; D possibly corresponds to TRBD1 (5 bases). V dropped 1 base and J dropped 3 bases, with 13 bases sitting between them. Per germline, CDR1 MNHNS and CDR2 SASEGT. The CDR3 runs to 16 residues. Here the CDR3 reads CASSEGGLFLNQPQHF. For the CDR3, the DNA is TGTGCCAGCAGTGAAGGGGGACTTTTCCTCAATCAGCCCCAGCATTTT.

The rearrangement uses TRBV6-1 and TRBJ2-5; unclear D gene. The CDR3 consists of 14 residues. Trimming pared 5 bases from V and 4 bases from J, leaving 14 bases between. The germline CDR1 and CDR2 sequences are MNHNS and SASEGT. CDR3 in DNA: TGTGCCAGCAGTCCGGGCTTGCCTCCAGAGACCCAGTACTTC. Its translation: CASSPGLPPETQYF.

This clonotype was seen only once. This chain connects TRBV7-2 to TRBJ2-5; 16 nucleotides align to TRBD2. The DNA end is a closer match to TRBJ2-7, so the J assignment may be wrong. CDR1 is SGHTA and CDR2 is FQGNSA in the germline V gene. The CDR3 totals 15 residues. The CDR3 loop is CASSGGTSGRAEQYF. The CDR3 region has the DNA TGTGCCAGCAGCGGAGGGACTAGCGGGAGGGCCGAGCAGTACTTC.

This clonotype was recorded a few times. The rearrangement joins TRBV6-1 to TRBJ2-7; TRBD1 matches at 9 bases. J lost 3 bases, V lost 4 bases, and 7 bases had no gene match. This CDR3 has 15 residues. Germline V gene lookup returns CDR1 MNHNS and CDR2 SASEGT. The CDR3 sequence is CASSGPGQGYYEQYF. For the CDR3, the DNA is TGTGCCAGCAGTGGACCGGGACAGGGATACTACGAGCAGTACTTC.

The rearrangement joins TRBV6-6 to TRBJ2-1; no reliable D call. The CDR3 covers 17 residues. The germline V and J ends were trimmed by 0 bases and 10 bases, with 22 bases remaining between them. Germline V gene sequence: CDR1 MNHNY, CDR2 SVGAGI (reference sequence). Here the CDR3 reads CASSYSSRLPNNREQFF. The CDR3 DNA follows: TGTGCCAGCAGTTACTCGAGCCGACTTCCAAATAACAGAGAGCAGTTCTTC.

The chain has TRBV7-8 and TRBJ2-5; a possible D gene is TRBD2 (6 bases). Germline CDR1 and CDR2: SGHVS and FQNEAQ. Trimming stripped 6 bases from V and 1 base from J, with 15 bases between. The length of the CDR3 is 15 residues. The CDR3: CASSMELGLQETQYF. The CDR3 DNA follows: TGTGCCAGCAGTATGGAGTTGGGACTCCAAGAGACCCAGTACTTC.

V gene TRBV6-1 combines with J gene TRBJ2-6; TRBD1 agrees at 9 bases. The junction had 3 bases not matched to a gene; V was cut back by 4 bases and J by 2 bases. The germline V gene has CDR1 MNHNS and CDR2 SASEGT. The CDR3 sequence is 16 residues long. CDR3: CASSGNRGPGANVLTF. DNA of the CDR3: TGTGCCAGCAGTGGGAACAGGGGGCCTGGGGCCAACGTCCTGACTTTC.

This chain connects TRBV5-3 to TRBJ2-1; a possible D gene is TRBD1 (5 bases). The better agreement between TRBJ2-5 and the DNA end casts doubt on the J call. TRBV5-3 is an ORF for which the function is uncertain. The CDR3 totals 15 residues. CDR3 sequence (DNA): TGTGCCAGCAGCGCCGGAGACAGAACCCAAGAGACCCAGTACTTC. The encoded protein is CASSAGDRTQETQYF.

DNA for the CDR3: TGTGCCAGCAGCCACTCCTACGAGCAGTTCTTC. Its protein is CASSHSYEQFF. V usage is TRBV14 and J usage is TRBJ2-1; D unclear. The CDR3 has 11 amino acids. Germline V CDR1 and CDR2: SGHDN, FVKESK. The V end was cut by 3 bases, the J end by 10 bases, with 7 bases between.

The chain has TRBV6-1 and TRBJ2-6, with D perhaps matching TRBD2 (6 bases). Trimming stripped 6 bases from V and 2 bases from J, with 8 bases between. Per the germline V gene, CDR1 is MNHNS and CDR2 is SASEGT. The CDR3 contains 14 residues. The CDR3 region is CASRASAGANVLTF. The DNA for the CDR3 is TGTGCCAGCAGGGCTAGCGCTGGGGCCAACGTCCTGACTTTC.

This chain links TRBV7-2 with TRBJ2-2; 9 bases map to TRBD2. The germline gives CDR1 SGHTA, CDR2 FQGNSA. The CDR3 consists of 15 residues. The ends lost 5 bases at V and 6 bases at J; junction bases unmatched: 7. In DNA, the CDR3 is TGTGCCAGCAGCCAAGGGACTAGCTTTCCCGGGGAGCTGTTTTTT. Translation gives CASSQGTSFPGELFF.

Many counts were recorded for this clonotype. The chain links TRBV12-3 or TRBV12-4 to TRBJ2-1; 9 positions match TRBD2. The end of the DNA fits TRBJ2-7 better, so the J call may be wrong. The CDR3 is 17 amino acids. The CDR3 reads CASSLVVSGGAYNEQYF. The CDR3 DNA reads TGTGCCAGCAGTTTAGTAGTTAGCGGGGGTGCGTACAATGAGCAGTACTTC.